The rows below give T cell receptor beta chains drawn from one sample of a study of early T cells in non-severe SARS-CoV-2 infection. One entry per CDR3 protein, called by TCRdb with MiXCR from the 5' RACE reads. The table has 55,000 to 65,000 distinct CDR3 sequences, 10% to 11% seen once. Sequencing was performed on whole blood. Receptors originate from an adult who was a healthcare worker with PCR-confirmed SARS-CoV-2 infection or an uninfected control (not recorded which). The CDR3 runs from the conserved cysteine through the conserved F or W. A D gene is named only where the DNA matches it firmly. Where a row states a size, it is once, few, many or the class of an expanded clone; other rows omit it.

clone size,J gene,V gene,D gene,CDR3 protein,CDR3 DNA
.,TRBJ1-1,TRBV5-1,.,CASTGIVNTEAFF,TGCGCCAGCACAGGGATAGTGAACACTGAAGCTTTCTTT
.,TRBJ2-3,TRBV2,.,CASSEELGTDTQYF,TGTGCCAGCAGTGAGGAACTAGGCACAGATACGCAGTATTTT
.,TRBJ1-5,TRBV29-1,.,CSVLTGGGNQPQHF,TGCAGCGTGCTGACAGGCGGAGGCAATCAGCCCCAGCATTTT
.,TRBJ1-2,TRBV7-6,.,CASSNTNYGYTF,TGTGCCAGCAGTAACACTAACTATGGCTACACCTTC
many,TRBJ2-4,TRBV7-6,TRBD1,CASSLGQGDIQYF,TGTGCCAGCAGCTTAGGGCAGGGGGACATTCAGTACTTC
many,TRBJ1-2,TRBV9,.,CASSLTGQPSYGYTF,TGTGCCAGCAGTCTCACCGGACAGCCTAGCTATGGCTACACCTTC
few,TRBJ2-3,TRBV7-2,.,CASSFFLATDTQYF,TGTGCCAGCAGCTTTTTCCTAGCAACAGATACGCAGTATTTT
few,TRBJ1-1,TRBV13,.,CASSHRGEAEAFF,TGTGCCAGCAGTCACAGAGGGGAGGCGGAAGCTTTCTTT
few,TRBJ1-2,TRBV12-3/TRBV12-4,.,CASSPGATYGYTF,TGTGCCAGCAGTCCAGGGGCGACCTATGGCTACACCTTC
once,TRBJ1-1,TRBV6-2/TRBV6-3,.,CASSYSVGTEAFF,TGTGCCAGCAGTTACTCGGTCGGCACTGAAGCTTTCTTT
.,TRBJ1-3,TRBV5-1,.,CASSLGGGSGNTIYF,TGCGCCAGCAGCCTGGGAGGGGGCTCTGGAAACACCATATATTTT
many,TRBJ2-3,TRBV3-1,TRBD1,CASSLTVTGIGTDTQYF,TGTGCCAGCAGTCTTACTGTGACAGGGATTGGCACAGATACGCAGTATTTT
many,TRBJ1-2,TRBV11-2,.,CASSEQGITRYTF,TGTGCCAGCAGCGAACAGGGTATTACGCGCTACACCTTC
many,TRBJ2-5,TRBV19,.,CASSNILRGQETQYF,TGTGCCAGTAGTAATATACTGAGGGGCCAAGAGACCCAGTACTTC
.,TRBJ2-7,TRBV9,.,CASSVGQVGVEQYF,TGTGCCAGCAGCGTAGGCCAGGTCGGGGTCGAGCAGTACTTC
.,TRBJ1-6,TRBV27,.,CASSSGPYNSPLHF,TGTGCCAGCAGTTCCGGGCCCTATAATTCACCCCTCCACTTT
few,TRBJ2-2,TRBV5-1,.,CASSYGPGVNTGELFF,TGCGCCAGCAGCTACGGCCCAGGGGTTAACACCGGGGAGCTGTTTTTT
.,TRBJ2-5,TRBV12-3/TRBV12-4,.,CASSLGWGRLQETQYF,TGTGCCAGCAGTTTAGGGTGGGGGCGCCTACAAGAGACCCAGTACTTC
many,TRBJ1-2,TRBV19,.,CASSIGGHYGYTF,TGTGCCAGTAGTATTGGCGGACACTATGGCTACACCTTC
many,TRBJ2-3,TRBV6-6,.,CASSFYPGDTQYF,TGTGCCAGCAGTTTCTATCCGGGAGATACGCAGTATTTT
many,TRBJ2-7,TRBV9,.,CASRPPGCLLYEQYF,TGTGCCAGCAGACCGCCGGGGTGTCTGCTCTACGAGCAGTACTTC